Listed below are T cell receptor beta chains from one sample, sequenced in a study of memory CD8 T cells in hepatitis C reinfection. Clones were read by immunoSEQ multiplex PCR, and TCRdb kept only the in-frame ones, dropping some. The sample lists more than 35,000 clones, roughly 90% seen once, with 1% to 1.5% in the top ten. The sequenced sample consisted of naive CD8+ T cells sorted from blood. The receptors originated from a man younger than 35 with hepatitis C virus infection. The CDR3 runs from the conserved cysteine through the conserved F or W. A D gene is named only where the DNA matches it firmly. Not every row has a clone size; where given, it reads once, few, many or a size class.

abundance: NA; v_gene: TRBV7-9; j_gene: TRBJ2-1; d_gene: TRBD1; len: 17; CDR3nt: TGTGCCAGCAGCAACTCCGGGACAGGGATTTCCTACAATGAGCAGTTCTTC; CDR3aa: CASSNSGTGISYNEQFF
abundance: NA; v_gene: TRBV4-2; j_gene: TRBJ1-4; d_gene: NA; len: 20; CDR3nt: TGTGCCAGCAGCCCGCCCTTCACACCACTCACAGGGTACAGTAATGAAAAACTGTTTTTT; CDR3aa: CASSPPFTPLTGYSNEKLFF
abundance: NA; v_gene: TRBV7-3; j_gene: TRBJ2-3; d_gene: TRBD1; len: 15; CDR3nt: TGTGCCAGCAGCTTAAGACAGGGGGACACAGATACGCAGTATTTT; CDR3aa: CASSLRQGDTDTQYF
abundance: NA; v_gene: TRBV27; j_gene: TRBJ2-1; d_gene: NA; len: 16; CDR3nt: TGTGCCAGCTTGAGGTTAATGGGGGGAACATACAATGAGCAGTTCTTC; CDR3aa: CASLRLMGGTYNEQFF
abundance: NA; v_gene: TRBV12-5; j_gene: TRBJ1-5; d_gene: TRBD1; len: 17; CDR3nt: TGTGCTAGTGGTCCCACAGGGACAGGGGCATACAATCAGCCCCAGCATTTT; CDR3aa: CASGPTGTGAYNQPQHF
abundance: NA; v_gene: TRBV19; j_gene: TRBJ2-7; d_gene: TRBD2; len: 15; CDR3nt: TGTGTCAGTAGTATAGGTAGCGGGAGCCCTTTCGAGCAGTACTTC; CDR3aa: CVSSIGSGSPFEQYF
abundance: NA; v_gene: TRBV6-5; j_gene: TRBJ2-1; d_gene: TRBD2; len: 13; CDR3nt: TGTGCCAGCATGGCGGGGGGGTCCGATGAGCAGTTCTTC; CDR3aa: CASMAGGSDEQFF
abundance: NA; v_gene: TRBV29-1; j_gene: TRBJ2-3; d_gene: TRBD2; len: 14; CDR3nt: TGCAGCGCTGGCCCCGGGGGGGGTGTCCCGGCTCAGTATTTT; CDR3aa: CSAGPGGGVPAQYF
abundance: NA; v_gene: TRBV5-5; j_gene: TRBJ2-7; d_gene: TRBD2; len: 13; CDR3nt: TGTGCCAGCAGCTTGGAGACTAGCGGCGAGCAGTACTTC; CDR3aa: CASSLETSGEQYF
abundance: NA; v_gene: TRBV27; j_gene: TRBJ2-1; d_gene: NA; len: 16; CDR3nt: TGTGCCAGCAGTCCCGAGGCGGGGGCGGGGTACAATGAGCAGTTCTTC; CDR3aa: CASSPEAGAGYNEQFF
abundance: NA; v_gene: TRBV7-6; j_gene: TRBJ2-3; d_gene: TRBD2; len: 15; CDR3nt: TGTGCCAGCAGCCCTGTGATAGCGGGGACAGATACGCAGTATTTT; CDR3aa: CASSPVIAGTDTQYF
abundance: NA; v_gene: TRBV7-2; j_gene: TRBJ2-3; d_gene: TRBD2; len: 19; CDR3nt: TGTGCCAGCAGCTTAATAGGTGGGGCTAGCGGGGGGGCCACAGATACGCAGTATTTT; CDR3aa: CASSLIGGASGGATDTQYF
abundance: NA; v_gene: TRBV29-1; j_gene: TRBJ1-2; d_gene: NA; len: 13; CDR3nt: TGCAGCGTTGACGACTGGGGAGGGAGTGGCTACACCTTC; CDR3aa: CSVDDWGGSGYTF
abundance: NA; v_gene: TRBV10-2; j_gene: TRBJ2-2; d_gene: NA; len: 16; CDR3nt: TGCGCCAGCAGTGAGATCCTAGTGGAATATACCGGGGAGCTGTTTTTT; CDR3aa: CASSEILVEYTGELFF
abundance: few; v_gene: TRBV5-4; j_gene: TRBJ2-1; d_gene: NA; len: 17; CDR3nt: TGTGCCAGCAGCCCGGTTTTGGGCCAGAGCTCCTACAATGAGCAGTTCTTC; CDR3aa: CASSPVLGQSSYNEQFF
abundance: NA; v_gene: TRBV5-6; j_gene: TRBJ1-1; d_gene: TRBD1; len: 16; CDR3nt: TGTGCCAGCAGCGATGGGACAGGGGTTTGGTACACTGAAGCTTTCTTT; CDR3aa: CASSDGTGVWYTEAFF
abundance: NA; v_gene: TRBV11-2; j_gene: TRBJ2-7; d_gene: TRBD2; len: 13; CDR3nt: TGTGCCAGCAATAGTGCGGGAGATTACGAGCAGTACTTC; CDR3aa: CASNSAGDYEQYF
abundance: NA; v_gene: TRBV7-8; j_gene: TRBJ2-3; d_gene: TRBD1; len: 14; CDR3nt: TGTGCCGCCGGGACAGGGGCGTCTACAGATACGCAGTATTTT; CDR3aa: CAAGTGASTDTQYF
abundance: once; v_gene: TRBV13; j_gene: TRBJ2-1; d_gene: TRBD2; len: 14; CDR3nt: TGTGCCAGCAGCTTTAGCGGGAGTTACAATGAGCAGTTCTTC; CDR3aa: CASSFSGSYNEQFF
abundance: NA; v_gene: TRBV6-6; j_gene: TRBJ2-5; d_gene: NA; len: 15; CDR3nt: TGTGCCAGCAGTTACTCGAGAGGGGGACCAGAGACCCAGTACTTC; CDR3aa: CASSYSRGGPETQYF
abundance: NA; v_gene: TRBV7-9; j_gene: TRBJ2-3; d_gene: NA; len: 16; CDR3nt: TGTGCCAGCAGCTTAGCCTGGCCTTCTAGCACAGATACGCAGTATTTT; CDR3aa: CASSLAWPSSTDTQYF
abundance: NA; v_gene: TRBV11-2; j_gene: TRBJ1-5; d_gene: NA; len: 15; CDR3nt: TGTGCCAGCAGCTTATCCTCGGGGATCAATCAGCCCCAGCATTTT; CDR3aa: CASSLSSGINQPQHF
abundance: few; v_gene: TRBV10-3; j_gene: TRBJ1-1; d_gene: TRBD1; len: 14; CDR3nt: TGTGCCATCAGGGCCCTGACAGGGGAGACTGAAGCTTTCTTT; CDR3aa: CAIRALTGETEAFF
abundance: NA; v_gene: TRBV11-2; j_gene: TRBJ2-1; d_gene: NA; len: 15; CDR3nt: TGTGCCAGCAGGGATGCGGCGGGATACTACAATGAGCAGTTCTTC; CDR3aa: CASRDAAGYYNEQFF
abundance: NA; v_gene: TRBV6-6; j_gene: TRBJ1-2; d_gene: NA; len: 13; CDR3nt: TGTGCCAGCAGGCCGCGGGGGAGGGATGGCTACACCTTC; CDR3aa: CASRPRGRDGYTF
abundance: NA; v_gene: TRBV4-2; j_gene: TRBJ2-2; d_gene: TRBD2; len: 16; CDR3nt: TGTGCCAGCAGCCAAGAACTAGCGGGTAACACCGGGGAGCTGTTTTTT; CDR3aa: CASSQELAGNTGELFF
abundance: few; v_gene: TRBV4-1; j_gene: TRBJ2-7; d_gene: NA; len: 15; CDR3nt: TGCGCCAGCAGCCAAGATTGGCGGAGCTCCTACGAGCAGTACTTC; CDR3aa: CASSQDWRSSYEQYF
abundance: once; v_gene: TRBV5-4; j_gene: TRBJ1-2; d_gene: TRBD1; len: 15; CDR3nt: TGTGCCAGCAGCTCCCCGGGACAGCGCAACTATGGCTACACCTTC; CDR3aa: CASSSPGQRNYGYTF
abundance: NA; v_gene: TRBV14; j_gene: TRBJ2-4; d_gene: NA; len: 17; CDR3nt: TGTGCCAGCAGCCAAGATCTTAAGGGGTGGGTCAAAAACATTCAGTACTTC; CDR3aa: CASSQDLKGWVKNIQYF
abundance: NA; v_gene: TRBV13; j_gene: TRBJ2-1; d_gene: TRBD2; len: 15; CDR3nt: TGTGCCAGCAGCACGGGACTAGCGGGGGGGGATGAGCAGTTCTTC; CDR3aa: CASSTGLAGGDEQFF
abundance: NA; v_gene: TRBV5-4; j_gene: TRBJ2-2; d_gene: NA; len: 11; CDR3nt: TGTGCCAGCAGCTTCAACGGGGAGCTGTTTTTT; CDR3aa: CASSFNGELFF
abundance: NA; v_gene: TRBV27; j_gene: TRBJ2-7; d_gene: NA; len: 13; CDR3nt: TGTGCCAGCAGCCTTGGGACTGCCTACGAGCAGTACTTC; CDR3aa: CASSLGTAYEQYF
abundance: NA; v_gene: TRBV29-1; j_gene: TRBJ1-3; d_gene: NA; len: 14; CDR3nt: TGCAGCGTTGCCGGGGGTCGTTCTGGAAACACCATATATTTT; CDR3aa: CSVAGGRSGNTIYF
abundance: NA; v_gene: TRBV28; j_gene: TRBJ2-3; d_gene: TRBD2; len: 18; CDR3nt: TGTGCCAGCAGGCCGCCACCGGGACTAGCGTGGGGGGGGAATACGCAGTATTTT; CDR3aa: CASRPPPGLAWGGNTQYF
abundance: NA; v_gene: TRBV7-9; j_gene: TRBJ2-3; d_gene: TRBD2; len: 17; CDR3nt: TGTGCCAGCAGCTCCCCCCCCCTAGCGGGGCTCACAGATACGCAGTATTTT; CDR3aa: CASSSPPLAGLTDTQYF
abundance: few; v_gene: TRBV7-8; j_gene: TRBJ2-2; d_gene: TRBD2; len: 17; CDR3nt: TGTGCCAGCAGCTATACCGGGACTAGCGGCTTCACCGGGGAGCTGTTTTTT; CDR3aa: CASSYTGTSGFTGELFF
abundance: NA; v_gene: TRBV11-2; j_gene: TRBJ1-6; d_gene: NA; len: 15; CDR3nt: TGTGCCAGCAGCTTAGAAGCTCTCCCAAATTCACCCCTCCACTTT; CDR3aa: CASSLEALPNSPLHF
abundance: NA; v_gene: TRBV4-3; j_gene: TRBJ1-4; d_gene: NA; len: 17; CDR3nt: TGCGCCAGCAGCCAAGTGTTCGACGGACTAACTAATGAAAAACTGTTTTTT; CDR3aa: CASSQVFDGLTNEKLFF
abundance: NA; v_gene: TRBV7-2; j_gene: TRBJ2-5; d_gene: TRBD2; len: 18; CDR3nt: TGTGCCAGCAGCTTAGTATTGCTAGCGGGGGGGCCACAAGAGACCCAGTACTTC; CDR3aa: CASSLVLLAGGPQETQYF
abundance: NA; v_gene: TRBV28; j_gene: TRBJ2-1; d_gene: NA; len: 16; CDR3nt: TGTGCCAGCAGTGCTTTGTCGGGACTCTCCTACAATGAGCAGTTCTTC; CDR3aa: CASSALSGLSYNEQFF
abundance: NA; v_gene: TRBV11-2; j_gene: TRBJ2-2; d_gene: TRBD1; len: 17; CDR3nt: TGTGCCAGCAGCATCGGGACAGGGTATCCGAACACCGGGGAGCTGTTTTTT; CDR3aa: CASSIGTGYPNTGELFF
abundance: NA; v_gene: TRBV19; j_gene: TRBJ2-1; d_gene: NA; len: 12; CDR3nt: TGTGCCAGTAGTATGGCGGACAATGAGCAGTTCTTC; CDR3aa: CASSMADNEQFF
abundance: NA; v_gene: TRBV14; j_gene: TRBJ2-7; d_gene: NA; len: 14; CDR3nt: TGTGCCAGCAGCCACCAGGAAACCAACTACGAGCAGTACTTC; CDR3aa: CASSHQETNYEQYF
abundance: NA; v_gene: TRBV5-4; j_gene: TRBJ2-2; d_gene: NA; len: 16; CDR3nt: TGTGCCAGCAGCTTGGGCCCGGGAAGGTCAGCCGGGGAGCTGTTTTTT; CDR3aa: CASSLGPGRSAGELFF
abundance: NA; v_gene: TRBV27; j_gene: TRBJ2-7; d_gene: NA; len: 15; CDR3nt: TGTGCCAGCAGCATTTCGGGAGTCGGAGACTACGAGCAGTACTTC; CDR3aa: CASSISGVGDYEQYF
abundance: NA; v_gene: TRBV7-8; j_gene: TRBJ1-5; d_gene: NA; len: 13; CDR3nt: TGTGCCAGCAGCTTAGGAGGGTTTCAGCCCCAGCATTTT; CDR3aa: CASSLGGFQPQHF
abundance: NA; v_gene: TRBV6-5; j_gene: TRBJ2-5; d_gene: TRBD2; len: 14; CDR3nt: TGTGCCAGCAGTTATTGGGGGGGAGAAGAGACCCAGTACTTC; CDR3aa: CASSYWGGEETQYF
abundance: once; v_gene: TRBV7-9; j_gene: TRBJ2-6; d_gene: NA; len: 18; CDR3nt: TGTGCCAGCAGCTTATTCGAGGTAGTTCCTTCTGGGGCCAACGTCCTGACTTTC; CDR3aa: CASSLFEVVPSGANVLTF
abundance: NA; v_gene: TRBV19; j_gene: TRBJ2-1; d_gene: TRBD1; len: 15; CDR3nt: TGTGCCAGTAGGGTGGACAGGGAAGTGTTGAATGAGCAGTTCTTC; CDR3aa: CASRVDREVLNEQFF
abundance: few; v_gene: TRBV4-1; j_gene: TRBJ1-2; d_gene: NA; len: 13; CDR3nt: TGCGCCAGCAGCCACACCCCAGGGGAGGGCTACACCTTC; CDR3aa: CASSHTPGEGYTF
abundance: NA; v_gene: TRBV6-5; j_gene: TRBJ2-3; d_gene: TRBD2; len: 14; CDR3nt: TGTGCCAGCAGTTTAGCGGGAGTGACAGATACGCAGTATTTT; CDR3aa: CASSLAGVTDTQYF
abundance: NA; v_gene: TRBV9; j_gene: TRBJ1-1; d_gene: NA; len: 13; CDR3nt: TGTGCCAGCAGCCCCTACGGTGGCACTGAAGCTTTCTTT; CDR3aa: CASSPYGGTEAFF
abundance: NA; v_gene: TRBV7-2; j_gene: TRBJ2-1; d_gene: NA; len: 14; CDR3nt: TGTGCCAGCAGCTCCCTAGGCTCCTACAATGAGCAGTTCTTC; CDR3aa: CASSSLGSYNEQFF
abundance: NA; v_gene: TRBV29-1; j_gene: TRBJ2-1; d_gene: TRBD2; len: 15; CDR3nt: TGCAGCGTTGAGAAAACTAGCGGGGGCCTTAATGAGCAGTTCTTC; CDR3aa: CSVEKTSGGLNEQFF
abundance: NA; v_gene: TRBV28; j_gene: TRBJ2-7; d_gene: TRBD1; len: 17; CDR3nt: TGTGCCAGCAGGGGGACAGGGGGCTCTAGCGATCCCTACGAGCAGTACTTC; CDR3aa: CASRGTGGSSDPYEQYF
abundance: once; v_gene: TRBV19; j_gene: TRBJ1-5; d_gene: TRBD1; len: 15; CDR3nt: TGTGCCAGTAGTATAACAGGGGGGTCCAATCAGCCCCAGCATTTT; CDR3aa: CASSITGGSNQPQHF
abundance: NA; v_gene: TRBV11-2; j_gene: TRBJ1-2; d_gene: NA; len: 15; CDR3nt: TGTGCCAGCAGCTTAGTTGGGGGGGCTGGATATGGCTACACCTTC; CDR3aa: CASSLVGGAGYGYTF
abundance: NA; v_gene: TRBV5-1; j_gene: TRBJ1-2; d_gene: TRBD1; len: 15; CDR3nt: TGCGCCAGCAGCTTGATAGGGGGCGAAAGTTATGGCTACACCTTC; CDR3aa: CASSLIGGESYGYTF